The source of this TCR beta chain is a study of molecular identifiers for immune sequencing clone quantification. TCRdb itself ran the PCR reads through MiXCR, one entry per CDR3 protein. The sample lists hundreds of thousands of distinct CDR3 sequences; about 25% were seen once. Germline V gene sequence: CDR1 SQVTM, CDR2 ANQGSEA. V was cut by 6 bases and J by 0 bases, with 16 bases left in between. The CDR3 has 15 residues. The sample holds many counts of this clonotype. This clonotype was sampled from a human donor in good health. Some libraries in this study had Jurkat cell RNA spiked in. V and J are TRBV29-1 and TRBJ2-3; D is perhaps TRBD2 (6 bases). Sequencing used naive CD8+ T cells from blood, with Jurkat cell RNA spiked in. The subset: FACS-sorted CD8+CD4-CCR7+CD45RA+ naive T cells. In DNA form, the CDR3 reads TGCAGCGTCAGTTTTAGCGGAGCTAGCACAGATACGCAGTATTTT. Protein sequence: CSVSFSGASTDTQYF.